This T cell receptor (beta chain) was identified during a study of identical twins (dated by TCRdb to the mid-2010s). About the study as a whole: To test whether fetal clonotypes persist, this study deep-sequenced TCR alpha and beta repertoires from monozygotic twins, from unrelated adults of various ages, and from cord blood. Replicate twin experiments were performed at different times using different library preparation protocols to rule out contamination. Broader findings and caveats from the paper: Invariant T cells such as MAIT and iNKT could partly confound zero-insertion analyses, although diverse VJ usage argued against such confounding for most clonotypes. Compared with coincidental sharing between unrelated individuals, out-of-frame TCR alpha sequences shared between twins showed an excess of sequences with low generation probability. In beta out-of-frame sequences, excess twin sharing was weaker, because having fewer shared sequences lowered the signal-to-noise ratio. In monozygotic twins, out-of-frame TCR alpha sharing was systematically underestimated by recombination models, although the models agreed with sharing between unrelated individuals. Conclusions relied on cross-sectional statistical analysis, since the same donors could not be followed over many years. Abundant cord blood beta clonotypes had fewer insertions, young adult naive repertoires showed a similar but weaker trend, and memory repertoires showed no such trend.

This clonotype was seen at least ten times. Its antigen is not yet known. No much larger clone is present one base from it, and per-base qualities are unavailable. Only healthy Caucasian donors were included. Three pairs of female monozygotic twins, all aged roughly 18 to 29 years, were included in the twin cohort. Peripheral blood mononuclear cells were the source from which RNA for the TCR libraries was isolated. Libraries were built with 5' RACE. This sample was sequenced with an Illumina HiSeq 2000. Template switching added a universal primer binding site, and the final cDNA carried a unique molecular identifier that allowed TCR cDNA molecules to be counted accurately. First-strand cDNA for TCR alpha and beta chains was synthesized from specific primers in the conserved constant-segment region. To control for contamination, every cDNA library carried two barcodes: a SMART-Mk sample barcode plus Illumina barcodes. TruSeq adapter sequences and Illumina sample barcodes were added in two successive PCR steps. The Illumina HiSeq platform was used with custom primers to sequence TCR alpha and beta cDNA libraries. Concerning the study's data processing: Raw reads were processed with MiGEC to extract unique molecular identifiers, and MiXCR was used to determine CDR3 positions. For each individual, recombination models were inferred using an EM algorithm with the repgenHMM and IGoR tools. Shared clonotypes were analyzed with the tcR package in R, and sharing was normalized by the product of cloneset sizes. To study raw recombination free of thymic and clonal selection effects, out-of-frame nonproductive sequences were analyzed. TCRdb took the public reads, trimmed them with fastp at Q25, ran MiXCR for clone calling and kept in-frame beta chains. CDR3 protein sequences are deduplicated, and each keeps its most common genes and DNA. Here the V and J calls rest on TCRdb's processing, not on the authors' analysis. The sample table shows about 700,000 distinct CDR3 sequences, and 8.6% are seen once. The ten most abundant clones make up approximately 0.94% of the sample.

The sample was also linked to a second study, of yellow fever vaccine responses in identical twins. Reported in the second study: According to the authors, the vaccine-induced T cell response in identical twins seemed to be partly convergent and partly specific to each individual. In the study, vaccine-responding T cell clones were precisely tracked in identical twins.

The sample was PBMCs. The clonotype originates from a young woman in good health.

The CDR3 region reads CASTPFKGGNQPQHF. The DNA sequence follows: TGTGCCAGCACTCCATTTAAAGGGGGCAATCAGCCCCAGCATTTT. The chain is assembled from TRBV28 and TRBJ1-5, and TRBD1 may be the D gene, going by 5 matching bases. The germline V gene encodes CDR1 MDHEN and CDR2 SYDVKM. The CDR3 holds 15 amino acids from the cysteine to the phenylalanine. Just CDR3 DNA is preserved here, 45 bases in frame from base 1. V loses 7 bases, J loses 2 bases, and the germline ends lie 15 bases apart.